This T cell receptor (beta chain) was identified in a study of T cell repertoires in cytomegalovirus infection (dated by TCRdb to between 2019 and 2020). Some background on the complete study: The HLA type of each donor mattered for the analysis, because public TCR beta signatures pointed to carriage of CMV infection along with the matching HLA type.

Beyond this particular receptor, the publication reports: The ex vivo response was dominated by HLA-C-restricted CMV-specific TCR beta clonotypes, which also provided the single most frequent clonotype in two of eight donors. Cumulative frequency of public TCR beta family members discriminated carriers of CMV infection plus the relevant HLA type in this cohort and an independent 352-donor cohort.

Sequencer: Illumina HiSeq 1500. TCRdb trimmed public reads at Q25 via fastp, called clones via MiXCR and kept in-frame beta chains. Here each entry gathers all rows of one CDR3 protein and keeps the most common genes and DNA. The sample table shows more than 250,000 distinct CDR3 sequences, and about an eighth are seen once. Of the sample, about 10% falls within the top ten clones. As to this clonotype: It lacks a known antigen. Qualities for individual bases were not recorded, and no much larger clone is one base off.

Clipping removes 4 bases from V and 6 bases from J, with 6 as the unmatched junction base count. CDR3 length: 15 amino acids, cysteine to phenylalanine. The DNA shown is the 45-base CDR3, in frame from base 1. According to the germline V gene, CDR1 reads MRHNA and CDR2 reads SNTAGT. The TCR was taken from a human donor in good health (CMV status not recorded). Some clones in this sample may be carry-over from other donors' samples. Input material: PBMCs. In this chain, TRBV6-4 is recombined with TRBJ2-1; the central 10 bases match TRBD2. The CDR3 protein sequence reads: CASSGGLAEINEQFF. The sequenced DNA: TGTGCCAGCAGTGGAGGACTAGCGGAGATCAATGAGCAGTTCTTC.